Listed below are T cell receptor beta chains from one sample, sequenced in a study of shared clonotypes between healthy human individuals. The method was immunoSEQ multiplex PCR; TCRdb's version includes in-frame clones alone and lacks a portion of them. The sample has roughly 2.2 million clones; 80% to 95% are singletons. Sequences were obtained from naive CD4+ T cells from PBMCs. The receptors stem from a man between 18 and 29 years old in good health. Some clones in this sample may be carry-over from other donors' samples. Each CDR3 is given with its conserved first and last residue. A D gene is named only where the DNA matches it firmly.

V gene	D gene	J gene	CDR3 protein
TRBV5-1	.	TRBJ1-1	CASSLGLFGTEAFF
TRBV6-5	.	TRBJ2-1	CASSPGDYNEQFF
TRBV6-1	TRBD1	TRBJ2-7	CASTVGQGAYEQYF
TRBV29-1	TRBD1	TRBJ1-1	CSVATGVEGEAFF
TRBV14	.	TRBJ1-5	CASSQDVSRLYSNQPQHF
TRBV7-2	.	TRBJ1-5	CASSLETRRAQPQHF
TRBV2	TRBD2	TRBJ2-3	CASSEGSGRTDTQYF
TRBV29-1	TRBD2	TRBJ2-3	CSVDPSGTHPSTDTQYF
TRBV7-3	TRBD1	TRBJ2-1	CASSLGQGYNEQFF
TRBV5-1	.	TRBJ2-5	CASSFHGGDETQYF
TRBV9	.	TRBJ2-3	CASSVREGFGTDTQYF
TRBV6-6	TRBD1	TRBJ1-1	CASSFPGDRVAFF
TRBV19	.	TRBJ1-2	CASTFRSNYGYTF